The subject of this entry is one T cell receptor (beta chain). This clone's antigen is unknown. The sample holds no much larger clone one base away, and base qualities are not on file. The CDR3 measures 13 amino acids from cysteine to phenylalanine. Only the CDR3 region is kept as DNA, spanning 39 bases read in frame from base 1. At the junction V is shortened by 0 bases and J by 6 bases, with 10 bases in between. The CDR1 and CDR2 encoded by the germline V gene are SGDLS and YYNGEE. The data stem from a study of memory CD4+ T cells and cytomegalovirus serostatus (dated 2019 in TCRdb). With respect to the entire study: The cohort included some 35 healthy adults from Belgium, of whom 9 were CMV seropositive and 24 were CMV seronegative. To replicate a published TCR-based CMV serostatus classifier, the study sequenced CD4+ memory TCRbeta repertoires from a Belgian cohort whose cytomegalovirus serostatus was known. The full study reports these points: On the Belgian cohort, the classifier based on the original framework reached a median bootstrapped AUC of approximately 0.95, with a 95% CI of 0.76-1.00. CMV serostatus prediction reached a median bootstrapped AUC of roughly 0.95 with the original framework and just under 0.93 with a US-trained random forest. Unlike the original study, which covered naive and memory CD4+ and CD8+ populations, the Belgian study sequenced only CD4+CD45RO+ memory cells. Among the 160 or so previously reported CMV-associated TCRbeta sequences, about 71 showed up in the CD4+ memory repertoires, with each one found in between one and five individuals. The results were interpreted as suggesting that the CMV-associated TCR signature is largely present in the CD4+ memory repertoire.

Genomic DNA was extracted from sorted cells with the Quick-DNA Microprep Kit. Amplification of TCRbeta DNA was done with the immunoSEQ hsTCRbeta kit, following the protocol from the manufacturer. TCRbeta libraries were sequenced on an Illumina MiSeq instrument. From the authors' description of their analysis: Following removal of out-of-frame sequences, 2.2 million or so distinct TCRbeta sequences were retained, with an average of around 67,000 per individual. Each individual was scored by the count of over 150 previously reported CMV-associated TCRbeta sequences and the total productive distinct TCRbeta count. A beta-binomial model was reimplemented in Python, and scikit-learn random forests with default parameters were trained on US cohort data. Classifier performance on the Belgian cohort was summarized as median AUC with percentile confidence intervals calculated over 10,000 bootstrap iterations. The source is immuneACCESS, and TCRdb retained only in-frame sequences with V and J called. Part of the clones is not carried over; for the studies checked, unresolved V genes explain less than half of this, and the remainder is unexplained. That table supplies the V and J calls and clone size; D and trimming were determined from the DNA. This sample comprises 35,000 to 55,000 clones, about 78% of them detected only once. Jointly, the top ten make up 0.9% to 0.95% of the sample.

Single viable CD3+CD4+CD8-CD45RO+ cells were sorted as memory CD4+ T cells on a FACSAria II. To determine CMV serostatus, a Roche Elecsys assay was used that detects serum IgG against CMV pp150, pp28, p38 and p52. Following thawing, total CD4+ T cells were enriched through positive selection using CD4 magnetic microbeads. Samples originated from another study that specifically interrogated the CD4+ T cell memory repertoire. Peripheral blood mononuclear cells were isolated and cryopreserved according to standard operating procedures, and serum was stored at -80 degrees C. The staining used CD3-PerCP (BW264/56), CD4-APC (RPA-T4), CD45RO-PE (UCHT1) and CD8-Pacific Orange (3B5) antibodies, and Sytox blue was used to exclude non-viable cells.

The source of this sequence is an adult in good health and CMV-seronegative. What was sequenced was memory CD4+ T cells from blood. The rearrangement joined TRBV9 to TRBJ2-7, with no reliable assignment of the D segment. The encoded CDR3 is CASSVELGSEQYF. The DNA is TGTGCCAGCAGCGTAGAATTGGGGTCCGAGCAGTACTTC. Beyond the CDR3, the reference TRBV9 and TRBJ2-7 genes provide the residues; the full variable domain reads: DSGVTQTPKHLITATGQRVTLRCSPRSGDLSVYWYQQSLDQGLQFLIQYYNGEERAKGNILERFSAQQFPDLHSELNLSSLELGDSALYFCASSVELGSEQYFGPGTRLTVT.